This T cell receptor beta chain was documented in a study of response to subunit inactivated influenza vaccine. V shed 4 bases and J shed 9 bases, with 22 bases lying between them. The CDR3 runs to 16 residues. TCRdb re-analysed the RT-PCR reads in MiXCR, keeping a single row per CDR3 protein. The table has approximately 490,000 distinct CDR3 sequences, more than 7% seen once. This rearrangement joins TRBV12-3 or TRBV12-4 to TRBJ2-1; no definite D call. This receptor was taken from a man aged 50-75 years who received an inactivated influenza vaccine. Source: PBMCs from blood, taken less than 30 months after vaccination. CDR3 coding DNA: TGTGCCAGCAGTTCGACGGGCCTCGCGAATTGGTCTGAGCAGTTCTTC. It is translated as CASSSTGLANWSEQFF.